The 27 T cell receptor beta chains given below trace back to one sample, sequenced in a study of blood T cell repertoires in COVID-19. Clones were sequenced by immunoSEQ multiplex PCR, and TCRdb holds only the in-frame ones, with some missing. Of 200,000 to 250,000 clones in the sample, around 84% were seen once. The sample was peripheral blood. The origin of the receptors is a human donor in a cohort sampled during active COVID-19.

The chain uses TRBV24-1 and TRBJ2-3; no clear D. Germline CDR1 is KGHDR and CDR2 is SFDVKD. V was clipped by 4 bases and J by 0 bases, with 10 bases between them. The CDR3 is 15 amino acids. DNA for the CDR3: TGTGCCACCAGTGACCCTAGGTCCAGCACAGATACGCAGTATTTT. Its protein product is CATSDPRSSTDTQYF.

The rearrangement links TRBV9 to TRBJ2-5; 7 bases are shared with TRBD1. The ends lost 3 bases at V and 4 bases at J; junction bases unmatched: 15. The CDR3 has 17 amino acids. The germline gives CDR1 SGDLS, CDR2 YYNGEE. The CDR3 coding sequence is TGTGCCAGCAGCGCGGAGGCTCAGGGGGTAAGGATAGAGACCCAGTACTTC. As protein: CASSAEAQGVRIETQYF.

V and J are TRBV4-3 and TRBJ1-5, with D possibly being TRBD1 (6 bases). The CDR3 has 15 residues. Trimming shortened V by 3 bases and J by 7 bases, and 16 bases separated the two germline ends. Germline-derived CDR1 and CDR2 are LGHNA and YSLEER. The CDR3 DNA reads TGCGCCAGCAGCCAGGACGAGACAGGTTGGCAGCCCCAGCATTTT. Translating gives CASSQDETGWQPQHF.

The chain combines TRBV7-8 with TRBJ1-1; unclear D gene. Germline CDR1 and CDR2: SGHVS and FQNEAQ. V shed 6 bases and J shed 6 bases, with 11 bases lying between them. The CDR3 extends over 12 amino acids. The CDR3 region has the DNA TGTGCCAGCAGGGACTTTGGCTCTGAAGCTTTCTTT. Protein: CASRDFGSEAFF.

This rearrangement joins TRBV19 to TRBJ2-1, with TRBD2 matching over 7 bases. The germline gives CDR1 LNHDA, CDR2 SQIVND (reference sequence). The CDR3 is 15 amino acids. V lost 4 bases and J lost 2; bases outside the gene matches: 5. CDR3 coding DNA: TGTGCCAGTAGTACAGGACTAGGTCCCTACAATGAGCAGTTCTTC. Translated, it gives CASSTGLGPYNEQFF.

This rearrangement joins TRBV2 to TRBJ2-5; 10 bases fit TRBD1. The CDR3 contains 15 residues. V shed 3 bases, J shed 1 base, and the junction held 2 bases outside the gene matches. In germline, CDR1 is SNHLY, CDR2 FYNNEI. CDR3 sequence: CASSEDRGIQETQYF. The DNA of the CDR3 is TGTGCCAGCAGTGAGGACAGGGGGATCCAAGAGACCCAGTACTTC.

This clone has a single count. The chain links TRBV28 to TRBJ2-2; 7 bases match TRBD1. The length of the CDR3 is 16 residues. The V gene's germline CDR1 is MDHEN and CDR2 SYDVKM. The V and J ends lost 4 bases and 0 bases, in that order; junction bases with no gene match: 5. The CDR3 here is CASSSHGTANTGELFF. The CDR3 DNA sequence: TGTGCCAGCAGTTCCCACGGGACAGCGAACACCGGGGAGCTGTTTTTT.

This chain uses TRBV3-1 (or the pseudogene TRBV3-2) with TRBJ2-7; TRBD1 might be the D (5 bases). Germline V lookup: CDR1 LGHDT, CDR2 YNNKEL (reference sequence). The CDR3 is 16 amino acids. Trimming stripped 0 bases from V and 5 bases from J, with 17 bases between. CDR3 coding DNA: TGTGCCAGCAGCCAAGAGGTAGGGCAGGGTCTGAACGAGCAGTACTTC. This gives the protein CASSQEVGQGLNEQYF.

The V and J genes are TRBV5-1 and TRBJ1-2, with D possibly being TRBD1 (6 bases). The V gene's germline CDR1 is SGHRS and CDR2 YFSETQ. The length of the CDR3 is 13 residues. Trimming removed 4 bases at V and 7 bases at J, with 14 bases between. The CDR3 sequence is CASSAYRERGYTF. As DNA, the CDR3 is TGCGCCAGCAGCGCTTACAGGGAGCGTGGCTACACCTTC.

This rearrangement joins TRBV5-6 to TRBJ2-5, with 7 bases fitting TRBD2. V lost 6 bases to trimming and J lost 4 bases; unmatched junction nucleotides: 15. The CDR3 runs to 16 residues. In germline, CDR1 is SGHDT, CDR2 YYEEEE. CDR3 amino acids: CASTPLRRGRGETQYF. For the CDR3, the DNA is TGTGCCAGCACCCCGCTTCGGCGGGGGAGGGGAGAGACCCAGTACTTC.

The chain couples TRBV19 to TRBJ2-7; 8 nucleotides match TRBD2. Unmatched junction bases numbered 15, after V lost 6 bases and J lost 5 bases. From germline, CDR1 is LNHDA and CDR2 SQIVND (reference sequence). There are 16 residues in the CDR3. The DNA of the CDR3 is TGTGCCAGTAGGCGTCGGCTTGGAGCGGGAGAAGACGAGCAGTACTTC. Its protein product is CASRRRLGAGEDEQYF.

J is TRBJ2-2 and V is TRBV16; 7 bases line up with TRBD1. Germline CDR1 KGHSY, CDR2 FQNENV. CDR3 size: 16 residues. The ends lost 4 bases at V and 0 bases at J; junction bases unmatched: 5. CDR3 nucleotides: TGTGCCAGCAGCCGACTGGACAGGACGAACACCGGGGAGCTGTTTTTT. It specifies CASSRLDRTNTGELFF.

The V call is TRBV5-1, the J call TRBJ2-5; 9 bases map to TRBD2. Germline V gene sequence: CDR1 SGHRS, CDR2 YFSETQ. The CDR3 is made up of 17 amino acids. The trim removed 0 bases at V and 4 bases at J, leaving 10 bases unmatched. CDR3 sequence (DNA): TGCGCCAGCAGCTTGGAACCCAGCGGGGGGCTGGGAGAGACCCAGTACTTC. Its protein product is CASSLEPSGGLGETQYF.

The chain's CDR3 is CASSSIRGEVSNQPQHF. DNA for the CDR3: TGTGCCAGTAGTAGTATTCGAGGGGAGGTCTCCAATCAGCCCCAGCATTTT. The rearrangement uses TRBV19 and TRBJ1-5; tentative D call: TRBD1 (5 bases). Looked up from germline, CDR1 is LNHDA and CDR2 is SQIVND (reference sequence). CDR3 length: 17 amino acids. Trimming cost V 4 bases and J 3 bases, with 19 bases left between them.

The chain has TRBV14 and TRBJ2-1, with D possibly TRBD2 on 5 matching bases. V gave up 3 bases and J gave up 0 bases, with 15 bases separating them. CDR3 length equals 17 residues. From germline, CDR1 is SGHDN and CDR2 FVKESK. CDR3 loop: CASSHPPRALSYNEQFF. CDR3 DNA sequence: TGTGCCAGCAGCCACCCACCGAGGGCCCTCTCCTACAATGAGCAGTTCTTC.

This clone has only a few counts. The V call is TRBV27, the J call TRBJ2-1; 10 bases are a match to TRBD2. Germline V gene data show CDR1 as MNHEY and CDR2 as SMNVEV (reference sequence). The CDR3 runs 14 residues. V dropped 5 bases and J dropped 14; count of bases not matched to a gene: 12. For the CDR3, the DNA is TGTGCCAGCAGTGCCCCCCAGCTAGCGGGAGTTGAGTTCTTC. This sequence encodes CASSAPQLAGVEFF.

The CDR3 region has the DNA TGTGCCAGCAGTCTGGACAGGGGAGGCGAGCAGTACTTC. Its protein is CASSLDRGGEQYF. The rearrangement uses TRBV6-5 and TRBJ2-7; 9 bases map to TRBD1. The germline gives CDR1 MNHEY, CDR2 SVGAGI. V lost 5 bases to trimming and J lost 6 bases; unmatched junction nucleotides: 5. The CDR3 is 13 residues long.

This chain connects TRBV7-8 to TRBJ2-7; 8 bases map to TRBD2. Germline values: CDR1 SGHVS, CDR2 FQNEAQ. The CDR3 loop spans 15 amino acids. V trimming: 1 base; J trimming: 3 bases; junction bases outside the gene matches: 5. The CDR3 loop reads CASSLEAGARYEQYF. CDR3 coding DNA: TGTGCCAGCAGCTTAGAAGCGGGAGCCCGCTACGAGCAGTACTTC.

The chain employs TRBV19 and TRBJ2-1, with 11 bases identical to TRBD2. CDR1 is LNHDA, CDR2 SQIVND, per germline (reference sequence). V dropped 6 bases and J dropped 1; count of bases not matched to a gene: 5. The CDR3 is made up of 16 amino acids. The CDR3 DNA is TGTGCCAGTAGGGACGCTAGCGGGGGGTCCTACAATGAGCAGTTCTTC. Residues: CASRDASGGSYNEQFF.

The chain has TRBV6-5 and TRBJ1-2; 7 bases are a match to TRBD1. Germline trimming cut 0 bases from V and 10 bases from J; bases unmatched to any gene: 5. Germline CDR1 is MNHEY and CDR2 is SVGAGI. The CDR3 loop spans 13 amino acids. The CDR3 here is CASSYSPDRPYTF. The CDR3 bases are TGTGCCAGCAGTTACTCCCCGGACAGGCCCTACACCTTC.

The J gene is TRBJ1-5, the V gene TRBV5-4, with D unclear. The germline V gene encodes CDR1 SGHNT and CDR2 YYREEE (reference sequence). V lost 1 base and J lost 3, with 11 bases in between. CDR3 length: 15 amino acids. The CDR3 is CASSLREGDNQPQHF. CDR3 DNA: TGTGCCAGCAGCTTGAGGGAGGGTGACAATCAGCCCCAGCATTTT. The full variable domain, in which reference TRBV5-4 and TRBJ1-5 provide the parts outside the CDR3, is ETGVTQSPTHLIKTRGQQVTLRCSSQSGHNTVSWYQQALGQGPQFIFQYYREEENGRGNFPPRFSGLQFPNYSSELNVNALELDDSALYLCASSLREGDNQPQHFGDGTRLSIL.

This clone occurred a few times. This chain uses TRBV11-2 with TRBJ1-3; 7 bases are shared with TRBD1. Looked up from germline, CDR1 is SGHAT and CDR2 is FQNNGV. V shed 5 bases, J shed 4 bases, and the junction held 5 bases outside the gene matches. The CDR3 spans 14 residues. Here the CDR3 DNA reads TGTGCCAGCAGCCCAGGGGGAAGAGGAAACACCATATATTTT. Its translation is CASSPGGRGNTIYF.

The CDR3, as DNA: TGTGCCAGCAGTCCGGGACAGTCCTACAATGAGCAGTTCTTC. Residues: CASSPGQSYNEQFF. The V and J genes are TRBV6-5 and TRBJ2-1; 7 bases are a match to TRBD1. The germline V gene has CDR1 MNHEY and CDR2 SVGAGI. The CDR3 spans 14 residues. V shed 5 bases and J 1 base; nucleotides not matched to a gene: 2.

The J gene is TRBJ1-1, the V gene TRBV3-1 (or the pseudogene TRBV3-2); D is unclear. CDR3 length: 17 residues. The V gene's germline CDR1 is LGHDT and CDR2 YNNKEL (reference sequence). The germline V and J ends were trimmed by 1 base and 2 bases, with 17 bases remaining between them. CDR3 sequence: CASSQGALRLRNTEAFF. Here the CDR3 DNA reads TGTGCCAGCAGCCAAGGAGCCCTCAGACTGAGAAACACTGAAGCTTTCTTT.

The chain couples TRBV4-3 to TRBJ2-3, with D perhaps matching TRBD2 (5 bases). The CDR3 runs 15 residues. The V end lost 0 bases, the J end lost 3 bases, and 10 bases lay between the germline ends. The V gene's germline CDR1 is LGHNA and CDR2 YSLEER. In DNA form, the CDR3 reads TGCGCCAGCAGCCAAGATTATCGGGGAACAGATACGCAGTATTTT. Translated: CASSQDYRGTDTQYF.

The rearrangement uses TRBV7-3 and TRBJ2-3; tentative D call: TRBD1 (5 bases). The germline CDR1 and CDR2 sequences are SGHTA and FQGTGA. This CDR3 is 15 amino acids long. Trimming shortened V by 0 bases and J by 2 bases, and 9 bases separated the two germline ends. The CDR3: CASSLTAGYTDTQYF. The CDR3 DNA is TGTGCCAGCAGCTTAACGGCAGGGTACACAGATACGCAGTATTTT.

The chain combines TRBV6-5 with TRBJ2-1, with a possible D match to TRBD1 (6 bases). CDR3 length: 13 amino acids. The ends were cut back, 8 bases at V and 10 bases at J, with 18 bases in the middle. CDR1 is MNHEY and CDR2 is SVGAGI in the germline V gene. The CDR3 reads CASSYIRGWEQFF. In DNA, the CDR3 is TGTGCCAGCTCTTATATAAGGGGGTGGGAGCAGTTCTTC.